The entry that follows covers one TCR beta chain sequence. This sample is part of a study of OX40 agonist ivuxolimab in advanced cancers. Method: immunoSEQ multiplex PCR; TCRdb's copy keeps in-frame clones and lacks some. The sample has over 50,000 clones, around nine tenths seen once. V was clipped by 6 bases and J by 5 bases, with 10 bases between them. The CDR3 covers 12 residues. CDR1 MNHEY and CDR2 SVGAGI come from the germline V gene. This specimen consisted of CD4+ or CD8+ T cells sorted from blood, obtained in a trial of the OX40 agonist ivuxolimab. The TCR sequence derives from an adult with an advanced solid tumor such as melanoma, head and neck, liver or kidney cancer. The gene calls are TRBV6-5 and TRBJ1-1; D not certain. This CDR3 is CASSQVGTEAFF. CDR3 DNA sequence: TGTGCCAGCAGCCAGGTAGGGACTGAAGCTTTCTTT.